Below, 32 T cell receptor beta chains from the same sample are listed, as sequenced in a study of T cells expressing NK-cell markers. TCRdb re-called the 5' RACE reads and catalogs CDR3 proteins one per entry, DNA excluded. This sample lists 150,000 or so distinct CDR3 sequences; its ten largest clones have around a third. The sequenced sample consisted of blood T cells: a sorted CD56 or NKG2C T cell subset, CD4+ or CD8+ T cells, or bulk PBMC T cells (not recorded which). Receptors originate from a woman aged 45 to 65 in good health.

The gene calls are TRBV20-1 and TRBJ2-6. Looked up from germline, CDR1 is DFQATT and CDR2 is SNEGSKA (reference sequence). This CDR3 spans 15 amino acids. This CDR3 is CSARDWSSGANVLTF.

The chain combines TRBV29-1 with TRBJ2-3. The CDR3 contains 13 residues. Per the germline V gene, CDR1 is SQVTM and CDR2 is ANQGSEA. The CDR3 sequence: CSVLGLTTDTQYF.

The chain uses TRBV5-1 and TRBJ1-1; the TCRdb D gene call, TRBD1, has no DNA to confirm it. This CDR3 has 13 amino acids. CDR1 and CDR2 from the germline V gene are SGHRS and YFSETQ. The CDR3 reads CASMDSLNTEAFF.

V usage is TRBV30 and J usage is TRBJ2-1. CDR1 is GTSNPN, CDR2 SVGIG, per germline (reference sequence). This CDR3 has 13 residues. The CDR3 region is CAWSGSSYNEQFF.

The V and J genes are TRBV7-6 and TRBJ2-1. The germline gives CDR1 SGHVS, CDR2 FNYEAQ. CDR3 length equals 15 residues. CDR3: CASSESGGSYNEQFF. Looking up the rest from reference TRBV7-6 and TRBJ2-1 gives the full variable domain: GAGVSQSPRYKVTKRGQDVALRCDPISGHVSLYWYRQALGQGPEFLTYFNYEAQQDKSGLPNDRFSAERPEGSISTLTIQRTEQRDSAMYRCASSESGGSYNEQFFGPGTRLTVL.

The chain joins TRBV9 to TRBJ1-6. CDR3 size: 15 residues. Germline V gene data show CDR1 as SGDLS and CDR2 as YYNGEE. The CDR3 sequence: CASSVGTWENSPLHF.

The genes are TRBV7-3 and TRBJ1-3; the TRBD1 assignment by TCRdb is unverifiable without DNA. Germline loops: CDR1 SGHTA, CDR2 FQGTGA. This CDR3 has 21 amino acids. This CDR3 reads CASSFPIDRDRGSQPGNTIYF.

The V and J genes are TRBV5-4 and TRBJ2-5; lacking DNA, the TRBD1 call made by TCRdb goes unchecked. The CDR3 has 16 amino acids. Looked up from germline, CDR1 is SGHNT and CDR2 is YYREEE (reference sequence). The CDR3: CASSLPRTGGKETQYF.

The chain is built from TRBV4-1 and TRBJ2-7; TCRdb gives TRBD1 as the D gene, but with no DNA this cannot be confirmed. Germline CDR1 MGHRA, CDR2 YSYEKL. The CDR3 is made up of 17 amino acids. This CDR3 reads CASSHLRGQGKPYEQYF.

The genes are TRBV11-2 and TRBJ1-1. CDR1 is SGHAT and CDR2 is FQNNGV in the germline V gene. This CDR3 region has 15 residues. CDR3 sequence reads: CASSLDYGSNIEAFF.

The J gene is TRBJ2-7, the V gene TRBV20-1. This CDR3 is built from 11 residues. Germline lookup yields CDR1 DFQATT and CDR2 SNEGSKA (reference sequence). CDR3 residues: CSAGGSYEQYF.

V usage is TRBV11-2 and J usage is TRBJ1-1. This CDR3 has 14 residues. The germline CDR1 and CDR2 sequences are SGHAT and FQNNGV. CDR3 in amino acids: CASSLVSEGTEAFF.

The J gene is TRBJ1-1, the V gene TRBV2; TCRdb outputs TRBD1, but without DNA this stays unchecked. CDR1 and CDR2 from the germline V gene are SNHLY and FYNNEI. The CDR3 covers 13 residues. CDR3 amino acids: CASRNTGDPEAFF.

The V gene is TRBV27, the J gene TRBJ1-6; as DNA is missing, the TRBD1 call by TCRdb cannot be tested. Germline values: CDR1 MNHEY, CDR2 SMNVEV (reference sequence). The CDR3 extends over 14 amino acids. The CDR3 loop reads CASSLYRGDSPLHF.

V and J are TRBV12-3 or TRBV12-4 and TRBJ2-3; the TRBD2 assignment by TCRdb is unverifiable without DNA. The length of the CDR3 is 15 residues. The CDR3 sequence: CASSFAGGGGDTQYF.

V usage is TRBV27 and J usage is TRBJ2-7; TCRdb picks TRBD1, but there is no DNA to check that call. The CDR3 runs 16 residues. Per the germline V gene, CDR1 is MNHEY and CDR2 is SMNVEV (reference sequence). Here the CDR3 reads CASSLTQGVIYYEQYF.

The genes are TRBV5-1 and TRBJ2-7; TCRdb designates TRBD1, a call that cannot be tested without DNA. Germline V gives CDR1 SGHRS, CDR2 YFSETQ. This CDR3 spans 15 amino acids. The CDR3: CASSPEQSVLYEQYF.

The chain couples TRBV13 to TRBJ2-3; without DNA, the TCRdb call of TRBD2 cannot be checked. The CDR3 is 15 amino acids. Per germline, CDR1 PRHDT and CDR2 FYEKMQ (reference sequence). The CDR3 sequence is CASSLGGRERDTQYF.

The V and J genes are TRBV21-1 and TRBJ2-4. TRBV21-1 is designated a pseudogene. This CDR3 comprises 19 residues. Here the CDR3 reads CASSRPSARLSVAKNIQYF.

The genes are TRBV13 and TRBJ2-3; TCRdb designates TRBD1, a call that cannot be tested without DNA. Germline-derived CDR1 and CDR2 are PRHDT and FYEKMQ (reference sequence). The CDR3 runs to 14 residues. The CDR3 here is CASQTTGGRGTQYF.

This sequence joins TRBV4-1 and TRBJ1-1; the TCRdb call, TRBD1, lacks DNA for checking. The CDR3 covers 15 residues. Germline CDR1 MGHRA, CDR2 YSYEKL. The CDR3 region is CASSLRTGKNTEAFF.

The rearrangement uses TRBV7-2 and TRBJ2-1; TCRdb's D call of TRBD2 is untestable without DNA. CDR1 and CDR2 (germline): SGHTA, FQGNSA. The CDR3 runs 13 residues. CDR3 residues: CASRQLVSGEQFF.

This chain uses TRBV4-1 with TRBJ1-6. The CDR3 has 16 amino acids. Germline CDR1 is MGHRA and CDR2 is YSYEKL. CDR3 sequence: CASSQDRQGGRSPLHF.

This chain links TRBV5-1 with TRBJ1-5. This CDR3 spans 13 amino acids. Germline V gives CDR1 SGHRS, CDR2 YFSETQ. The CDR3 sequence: CASSLGYAQPQHF. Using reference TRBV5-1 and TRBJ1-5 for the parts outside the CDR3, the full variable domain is KAGVTQTPRYLIKTRGQQVTLSCSPISGHRSVSWYQQTPGQGLQFLFEYFSETQRNKGNFPGRFSGRQFSNSRSEMNVSTLELGDSALYLCASSLGYAQPQHFGDGTRLSIL.

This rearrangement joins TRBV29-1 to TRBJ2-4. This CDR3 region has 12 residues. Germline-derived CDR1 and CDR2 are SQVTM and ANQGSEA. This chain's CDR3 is CSVILTGNFQYF.

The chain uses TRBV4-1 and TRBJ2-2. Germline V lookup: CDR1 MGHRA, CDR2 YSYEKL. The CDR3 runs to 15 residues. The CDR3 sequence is CASSQVWSYTGELFF.

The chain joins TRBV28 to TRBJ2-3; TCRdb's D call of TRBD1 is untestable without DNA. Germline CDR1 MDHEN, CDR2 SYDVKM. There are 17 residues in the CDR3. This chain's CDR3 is CASSLFGTGKSTDTQYF.

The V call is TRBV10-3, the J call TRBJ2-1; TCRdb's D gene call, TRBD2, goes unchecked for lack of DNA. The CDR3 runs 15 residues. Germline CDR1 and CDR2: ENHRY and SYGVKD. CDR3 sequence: CAISEGAGVNNEQFF.

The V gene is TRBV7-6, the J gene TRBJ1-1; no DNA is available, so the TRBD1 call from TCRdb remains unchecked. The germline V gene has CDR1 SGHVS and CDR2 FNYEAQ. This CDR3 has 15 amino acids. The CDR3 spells CASSPWDRGYTEAFF.

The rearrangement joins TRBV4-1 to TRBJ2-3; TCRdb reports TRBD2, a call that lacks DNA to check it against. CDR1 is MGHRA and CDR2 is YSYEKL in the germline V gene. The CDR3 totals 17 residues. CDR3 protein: CASSQERAGPYTDTQYF.

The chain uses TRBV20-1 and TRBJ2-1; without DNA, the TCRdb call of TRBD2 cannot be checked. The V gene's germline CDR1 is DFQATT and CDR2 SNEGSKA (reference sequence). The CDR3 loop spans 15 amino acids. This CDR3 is CSATPSSGAYNEQFF.

The CDR3 is CASSSGSSPGELFF. The V and J genes are TRBV2 and TRBJ2-2; the D call of TRBD2 rests on TCRdb alone, since no DNA is present to check it. CDR1 SNHLY and CDR2 FYNNEI come from the germline V gene. There are 14 residues in the CDR3.